One sample yielded the 27 T cell receptor beta chains listed below, sequenced in a study of vaccination and CD4 T cells after COVID-19. Time point indicated: late sampling 161 to 241 days after vaccination in a few convalescent patients. Treatment in this sample: roughly 11-day PBMC culture with coronavirus spike peptide pools or control peptides (ViraFEST assay). These receptors have no known antigen. Sequencing of DNA taken from cultured CD4+ T cells relied on the Oncomine TCR Beta short-read assay. TCRdb fed the PCR reads into MiXCR, producing one record per CDR3 protein. The sample yields 23,000 or so distinct CDR3 sequences, approximately 42% seen once. Sample: CD4+ T cells from blood, cultured in vitro, taken about 7 months after SARS-CoV-2 vaccination. These receptors originate from a human donor who had recovered from COVID-19.

The chain combines TRBV2 with TRBJ2-5; D gene uncertain. Germline CDR1 reads SNHLY; CDR2 reads FYNNEI. The ends were cut back, 6 bases at V and 3 bases at J, with 5 bases in the middle. CDR3 length equals 11 residues. DNA for the CDR3: TGTGCCAGCAGGAGTGAAGAGACCCAGTACTTC. Translating it yields CASRSEETQYF.

V is TRBV7-2 and J is TRBJ2-7; the D is unclear. CDR3 length equals 15 residues. Trimming shortened V by 0 bases and J by 0 bases, and 9 bases separated the two germline ends. Germline values: CDR1 SGHTA, CDR2 FQGNSA. The CDR3 here is CASSLAQASSYEQYF. CDR3 nucleotides: TGTGCCAGCAGCTTAGCCCAGGCGAGCTCCTACGAGCAGTACTTC. The whole variable domain, remainder taken from reference TRBV7-2 and TRBJ2-7, is GAGVSQSPSNKVTEKGKDVELRCDPISGHTALYWYRQSLGQGLEFLIYFQGNSAPDKSGLPSDRFSAERTGGSVSTLTIQRTQQEDSAVYLCASSLAQASSYEQYFGPGTRLTVT.

V and J are TRBV28 and TRBJ1-1; tentative D call: TRBD1 (6 bases). Germline V lookup: CDR1 MDHEN, CDR2 SYDVKM. This CDR3 contains 17 residues. The ends were cut back, 5 bases at V and 1 base at J, with 20 bases in the middle. The CDR3 region is CASSQKLGAKSNTEAFF. CDR3 in DNA: TGTGCCAGCAGTCAAAAATTGGGGGCCAAGTCGAACACTGAAGCTTTCTTT.

The CDR3: CSANSLAGIYNEQFF. Here the CDR3 DNA reads TGCAGTGCTAATAGTCTAGCGGGGATTTACAATGAGCAGTTCTTC. The V call is TRBV20-1, the J call TRBJ2-1, with TRBD2 matching 9 bases. Germline V gene sequence: CDR1 DFQATT, CDR2 SNEGSKA (reference sequence). CDR3 length: 15 amino acids. The J segment lost 4 bases and the V segment lost 4 bases, leaving 8 bases of the junction unmatched.

This clonotype has more than one count but fewer than ten. The chain combines TRBV19 with TRBJ2-3; D call uncertain. The CDR3 spans 14 residues. Per germline, CDR1 LNHDA and CDR2 SQIVND (reference sequence). V lost 3 bases and J 3 bases, leaving 10 bases between the germline ends. The CDR3 nucleotides are TGTGCCAGTAGTATTTCTAGGGTTACAGATACGCAGTATTTT. Its protein product is CASSISRVTDTQYF.

The V call is TRBV20-1, the J call TRBJ2-3; no firm D call. The CDR3 has 15 amino acids. Germline V lookup: CDR1 DFQATT, CDR2 SNEGSKA (reference sequence). Trimming left V 0 bases short and J 0 bases short, with 10 bases between. CDR3 protein: CSARDGRVSTDTQYF. The CDR3 DNA follows: TGCAGTGCTAGAGATGGGCGCGTAAGCACAGATACGCAGTATTTT.

J is TRBJ2-6 and V is TRBV7-2; unclear D gene. The CDR3 runs to 12 residues. Trimming took 8 bases from V and 2 from J, leaving 4 bases between them. From germline, CDR1 is SGHTA and CDR2 FQGNSA. CDR3 DNA sequence: TGTGCCAGCGATCCTGGGGCCAACGTCCTGACTTTC. Its protein product is CASDPGANVLTF. Variable domain in full (rest from reference TRBV7-2 and TRBJ2-6): GAGVSQSPSNKVTEKGKDVELRCDPISGHTALYWYRQSLGQGLEFLIYFQGNSAPDKSGLPSDRFSAERTGGSVSTLTIQRTQQEDSAVYLCASDPGANVLTFGAGSRLTVL.

The rearrangement uses TRBV29-1 and TRBJ2-5; D is unclear. CDR1 is SQVTM, CDR2 ANQGSEA, per germline. The CDR3 covers 14 residues. V was cut by 0 bases and J by 4 bases, with 12 bases left in between. The CDR3 spells CSVEDRTGRETQYF. The CDR3 coding sequence is TGCAGCGTTGAAGACCGAACTGGGCGAGAGACCCAGTACTTC.

This clonotype was seen more than once but under ten times. The chain is built from TRBV20-1 and TRBJ2-3; the D gene is possibly TRBD2 (5 bases). Between the trimmed V and J ends, which lost 6 bases and 6 bases, there was a span of 10 bases. CDR1 is DFQATT, CDR2 SNEGSKA, per germline (reference sequence). The CDR3 is made up of 11 amino acids. The CDR3 nucleotides read TGCAGTGCCGAGGGTTCGGATACGCAGTATTTT. Protein product: CSAEGSDTQYF.

This clonotype was found a few times. The chain recombines TRBV4-1 with TRBJ1-6; no clear D gene. The CDR3 extends over 15 amino acids. Trimming removed 4 bases at V and 5 bases at J, with 12 bases between. In germline, CDR1 is MGHRA, CDR2 YSYEKL. The CDR3 nucleotides are TGCGCCAGCAGCCCTCGGACCTTCGATAATTCACCCCTCCACTTT. This sequence encodes CASSPRTFDNSPLHF.

V gene TRBV28 combines with J gene TRBJ1-5; TRBD1 matches at 7 bases. CDR3 size: 16 residues. From germline, CDR1 is MDHEN and CDR2 SYDVKM. V was clipped by 5 bases and J by 2 bases; unmatched bases: 9. This chain's CDR3 is CASSPPTGEGNQPQHF. CDR3 nucleotides: TGTGCCAGCAGTCCTCCTACAGGGGAGGGCAATCAGCCCCAGCATTTT. The full variable domain, with the rest looked up from reference TRBV28 and TRBJ1-5, is DVKVTQSSRYLVKRTGEKVFLECVQDMDHENMFWYRQDPGLGLRLIYFSYDVKMKEKGDIPEGYSVSREKKERFSLILESASTNQTSMYLCASSPPTGEGNQPQHFGDGTRLSIL.

V gene TRBV4-3 combines with J gene TRBJ2-3; D is unresolved. The CDR3 has 16 amino acids. The germline V gene encodes CDR1 LGHNA and CDR2 YSLEER. With 1 base removed from V and 3 bases from J, the gap between germline ends came to 14 bases. CDR3 in amino acids: CASSQGAQFETDTQYF. The CDR3 DNA is TGCGCCAGCAGCCAAGGTGCCCAGTTTGAGACAGATACGCAGTATTTT.

The gene calls are TRBV2 and TRBJ2-5; 10 bases agree with TRBD1. V dropped 7 bases and J dropped 4; count of bases not matched to a gene: 6. The CDR3 covers 14 residues. In germline, CDR1 is SNHLY, CDR2 FYNNEI. The CDR3, as DNA: TGTGCCAGCATTAGACAGGGGGCGCGAGAGACCCAGTACTTC. It specifies CASIRQGARETQYF.

The chain uses TRBV6-5 and TRBJ1-1; D call uncertain. CDR1 and CDR2 from the germline V gene are MNHEY and SVGAGI. The CDR3 consists of 13 residues. Trimming removed 4 bases from V and 3 bases from J, with 9 bases in between. CDR3 region: CASSSEYYTEAFF. The CDR3, as DNA: TGTGCCAGCAGTTCCGAGTATTACACTGAAGCTTTCTTT.

J is TRBJ1-5 and V is TRBV28, with 9 bases aligning to TRBD1. The germline gives CDR1 MDHEN, CDR2 SYDVKM. V was clipped by 9 bases and J by 1 base; unmatched bases: 7. CDR3 length: 15 amino acids. The DNA of the CDR3 is TGTGCCAGTCGGGACAGGGTGTCGAGCAATCAGCCCCAGCATTTT. It is translated as CASRDRVSSNQPQHF. Filled out from reference TRBV28 and TRBJ1-5, the complete variable domain reads DVKVTQSSRYLVKRTGEKVFLECVQDMDHENMFWYRQDPGLGLRLIYFSYDVKMKEKGDIPEGYSVSREKKERFSLILESASTNQTSMYLCASRDRVSSNQPQHFGDGTRLSIL.

The chain couples TRBV4-2 to TRBJ1-1, with D uncertain. Germline V gives CDR1 LGHNA, CDR2 YNFKEQ. The V and J ends lost 0 bases and 7 bases respectively, with 15 bases between them. This CDR3 is built from 15 residues. CDR3: CASSQDEEEGGEAFF. The CDR3 bases are TGTGCCAGCAGCCAAGATGAAGAGGAGGGTGGTGAAGCTTTCTTT.

The CDR3 reads CASSLSTNSGNTIYF. The CDR3 region has the DNA TGTGCCAGCAGCTTATCTACAAACTCTGGAAACACCATATATTTT. This chain uses TRBV7-2 with TRBJ1-3; D is ambiguous. This CDR3 region has 15 residues. The V end was cut by 2 bases, the J end by 0 bases, with 8 bases between. Germline V gene sequence: CDR1 SGHTA, CDR2 FQGNSA.

The gene calls are TRBV6-1 and TRBJ1-1; TRBD1 matches 12 bases. The CDR3 has 13 amino acids. Trimming cost V 6 bases and J 7 bases; bases outside gene matches: 3. Germline CDR1 is MNHNS and CDR2 is SASEGT. CDR3 bases: TGTGCCAGCAGAGGGACAGGGGGCGATGAAGCTTTCTTT. This encodes CASRGTGGDEAFF.

This sequence joins TRBV11-1 and TRBJ1-1; TRBD1 is a possible D gene (5 bases). Per the germline V gene, CDR1 is SGHAT and CDR2 is FQDESV (reference sequence). There are 15 residues in the CDR3. Trimming removed 5 bases at V and 2 bases at J, with 15 bases between. CDR3 sequence (DNA): TGTGCCAGCAGCCGGACATTGGGGGGAAACACTGAAGCTTTCTTT. It is translated as CASSRTLGGNTEAFF.

This clonotype has only a few counts. CDR3 amino acids: CSARVQRTSTDTQYF. The CDR3 nucleotides read TGCAGTGCTAGGGTCCAGCGGACTAGCACAGATACGCAGTATTTT. This chain uses TRBV20-1 with TRBJ2-3; D possibly corresponds to TRBD2 (5 bases). Trimming shortened V by 3 bases and J by 0 bases, and 13 bases separated the two germline ends. Germline CDR1 reads DFQATT; CDR2 reads SNEGSKA (reference sequence). The CDR3 loop spans 15 amino acids.

The V call is TRBV15, the J call TRBJ1-5; TRBD1 matches 9 bases. CDR3 size: 18 residues. Per the germline V gene, CDR1 is LNHNV and CDR2 is YYDKDF (reference sequence). Trimming removed 0 bases from V and 6 bases from J; junction bases left unmatched: 12. The DNA for the CDR3 is TGTGCCACCAGCAGAGATACCCCCCACAGGGGGCGGGTTCAGCCCCAGCATTTT. As protein: CATSRDTPHRGRVQPQHF.

Remarks on this clonotype: Because the CDR3 is missing its conserved closing phenylalanine or tryptophan, this is likely a read error. The limits of the CDR3 on the DNA are not certain, so only TCRdb's listed CDR3 is given. The chain uses TRBV7-2 and TRBJ2-1; the table assigns TRBD1, which was not confirmed against the DNA. Ends included, the CDR3 has 14 residues. CDR1 SGHTA and CDR2 FQGNSA come from the germline V gene. The CDR3: CASSFTTGNGTPFI.

This clonotype was counted a few times. V gene TRBV6-1 combines with J gene TRBJ1-3, with D possibly matching TRBD1 (5 bases). The CDR3 spans 13 residues. In germline, CDR1 is MNHNS, CDR2 SASEGT. V was shortened by 7 bases and J by 8 bases, with 15 bases between the two germline ends. CDR3 sequence: CASKQRWGDTIYF. Written as DNA, the CDR3 is TGTGCCAGCAAACAACGGTGGGGGGACACCATATATTTT.

CDR3 nucleotide sequence: TGTGCCAGCAGCTTATCCATTTCGAGCTCCTACGAGCAGTACTTC. Protein: CASSLSISSSYEQYF. The chain combines TRBV7-9 with TRBJ2-7; D ambiguous. The CDR3 spans 15 residues. V lost 2 bases and J lost 0, with 11 bases in between. The germline CDR1 and CDR2 sequences are SEHNR and FQNEAQ (reference sequence).

This chain links TRBV27 with TRBJ2-1; the match to TRBD2 covers 14 bases. The junction had 7 bases not matched to a gene; V was cut back by 6 bases and J by 9 bases. The CDR3 totals 15 residues. CDR1 is MNHEY and CDR2 is SMNVEV in the germline V gene (reference sequence). DNA of the CDR3: TGTGCCAGCAGGCCGGGACTAGCGGGAGTTGGTGAGCAGTTCTTC. It translates to CASRPGLAGVGEQFF.

The chain uses TRBV7-9 and TRBJ2-3, with D unclear. Germline V lookup: CDR1 SEHNR, CDR2 FQNEAQ (reference sequence). V gave up 5 bases and J gave up 6 bases, with 12 bases separating them. The CDR3 covers 13 residues. CDR3 sequence (DNA): TGTGCCAGCAGCAGATGGGCCGGCGATACGCAGTATTTT. Amino acid sequence: CASSRWAGDTQYF.

This chain uses TRBV28 with TRBJ1-2; D unclear. CDR1 is MDHEN, CDR2 SYDVKM, per germline. Trimming stripped 3 bases from V and 6 bases from J, with 8 bases between. There are 12 residues in the CDR3. The DNA for the CDR3 is TGTGCCAGCAGTTTCCAGAAAAATGGCTACACCTTC. Residues: CASSFQKNGYTF.